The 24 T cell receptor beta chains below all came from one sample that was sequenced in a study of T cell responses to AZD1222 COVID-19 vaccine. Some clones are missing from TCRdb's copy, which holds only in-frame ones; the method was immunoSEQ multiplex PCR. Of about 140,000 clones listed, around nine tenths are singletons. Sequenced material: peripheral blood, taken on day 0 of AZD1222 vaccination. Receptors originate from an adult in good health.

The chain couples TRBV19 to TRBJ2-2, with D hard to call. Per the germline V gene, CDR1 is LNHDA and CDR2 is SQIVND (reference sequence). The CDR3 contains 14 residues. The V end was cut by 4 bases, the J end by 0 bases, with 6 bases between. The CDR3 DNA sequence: TGTGCCAGTAGTAACGGCGCGAACACCGGGGAGCTGTTTTTT. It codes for CASSNGANTGELFF.

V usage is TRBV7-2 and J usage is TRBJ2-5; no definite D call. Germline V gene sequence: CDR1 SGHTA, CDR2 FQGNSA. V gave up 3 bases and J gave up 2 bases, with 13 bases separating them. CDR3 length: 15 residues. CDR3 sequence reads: CASSLVTGSQETQYF. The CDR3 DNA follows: TGTGCCAGCAGCTTGGTAACCGGCTCTCAAGAGACCCAGTACTTC.

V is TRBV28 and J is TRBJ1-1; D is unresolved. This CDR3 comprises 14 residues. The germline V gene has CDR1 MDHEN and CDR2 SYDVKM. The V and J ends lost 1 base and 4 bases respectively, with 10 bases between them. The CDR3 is CASSLSSYSTEAFF. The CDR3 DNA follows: TGTGCCAGCAGTTTATCCTCATACTCCACTGAAGCTTTCTTT.

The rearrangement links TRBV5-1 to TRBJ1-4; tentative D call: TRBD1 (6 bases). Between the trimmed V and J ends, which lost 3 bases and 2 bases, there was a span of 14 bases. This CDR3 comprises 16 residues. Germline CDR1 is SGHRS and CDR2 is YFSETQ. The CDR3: CASSSRGGSTNEKLFF. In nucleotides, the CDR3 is TGCGCCAGCAGCTCCAGGGGAGGATCGACTAATGAAAAACTGTTTTTT.

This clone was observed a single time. CDR3: CASSLQTGVGNTIYF. DNA of the CDR3: TGTGCCAGCAGCTTACAGACAGGGGTCGGAAACACCATATATTTT. The chain combines TRBV7-2 with TRBJ1-3, with TRBD1 matching over 8 bases. Germline V gives CDR1 SGHTA, CDR2 FQGNSA. This CDR3 region has 15 residues. V was pared by 2 bases and J by 4 bases, with 4 bases of the junction left unmatched. Full variable domain (outside the CDR3, taken from reference TRBV7-2 and TRBJ1-3): GAGVSQSPSNKVTEKGKDVELRCDPISGHTALYWYRQSLGQGLEFLIYFQGNSAPDKSGLPSDRFSAERTGGSVSTLTIQRTQQEDSAVYLCASSLQTGVGNTIYFGEGSWLTVV.

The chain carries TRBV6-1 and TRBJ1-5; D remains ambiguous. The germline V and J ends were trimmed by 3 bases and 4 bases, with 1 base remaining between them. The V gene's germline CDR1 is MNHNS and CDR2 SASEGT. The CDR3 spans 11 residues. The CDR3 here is CASSDNQPQHF. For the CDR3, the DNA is TGTGCCAGCAGTGATAATCAGCCCCAGCATTTT.

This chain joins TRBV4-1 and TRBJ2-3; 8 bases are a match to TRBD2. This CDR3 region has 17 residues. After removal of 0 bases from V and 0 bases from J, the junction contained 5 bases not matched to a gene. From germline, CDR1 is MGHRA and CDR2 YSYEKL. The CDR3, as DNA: TGCGCCAGCAGCCAAGAGGGAGCGGGAGTTAGCACAGATACGCAGTATTTT. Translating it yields CASSQEGAGVSTDTQYF.

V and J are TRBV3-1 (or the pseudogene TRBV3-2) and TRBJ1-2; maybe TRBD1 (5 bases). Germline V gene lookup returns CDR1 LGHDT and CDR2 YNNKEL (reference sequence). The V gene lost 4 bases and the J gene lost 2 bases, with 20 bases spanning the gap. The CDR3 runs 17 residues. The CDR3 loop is CASSPITGTVPNYGYTF. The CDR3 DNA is TGTGCCAGCAGCCCAATAACCGGGACCGTTCCAAACTATGGCTACACCTTC.

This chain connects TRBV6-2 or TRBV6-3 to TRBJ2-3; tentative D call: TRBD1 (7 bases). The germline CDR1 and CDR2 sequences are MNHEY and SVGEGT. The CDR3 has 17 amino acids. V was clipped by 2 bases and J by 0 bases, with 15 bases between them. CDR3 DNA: TGTGCCAGCAGTTACCGCCAGGGGGGTGTTAGCACAGATACGCAGTATTTT. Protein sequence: CASSYRQGGVSTDTQYF.

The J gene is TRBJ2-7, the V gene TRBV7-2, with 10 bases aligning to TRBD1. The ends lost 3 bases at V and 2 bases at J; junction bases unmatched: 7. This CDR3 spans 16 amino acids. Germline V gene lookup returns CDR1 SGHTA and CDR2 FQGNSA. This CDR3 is CASSFDRGLGTYEQYF. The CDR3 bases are TGTGCCAGCAGCTTCGACAGGGGGCTTGGAACCTACGAGCAGTACTTC.

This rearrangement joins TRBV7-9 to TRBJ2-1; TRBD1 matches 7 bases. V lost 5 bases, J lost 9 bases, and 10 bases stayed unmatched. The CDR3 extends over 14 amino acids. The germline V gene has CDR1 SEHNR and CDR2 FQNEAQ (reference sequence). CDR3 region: CASSPGTVYTEQFF. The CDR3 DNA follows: TGTGCCAGCAGCCCCGGGACAGTTTATACTGAGCAGTTCTTC.

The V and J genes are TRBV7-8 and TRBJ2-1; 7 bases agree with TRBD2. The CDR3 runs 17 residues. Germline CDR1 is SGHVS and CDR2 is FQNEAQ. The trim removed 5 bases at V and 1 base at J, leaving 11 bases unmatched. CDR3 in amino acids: CASSPLRLADSYNEQFF. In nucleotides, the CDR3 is TGTGCCAGCAGCCCCTTGAGGCTAGCGGATTCCTACAATGAGCAGTTCTTC. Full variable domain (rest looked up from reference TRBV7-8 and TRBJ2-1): GAGVSQSPRYKVAKRGQDVALRCDPISGHVSLFWYQQALGQGPEFLTYFQNEAQLDKSGLPSDRFFAERPEGSVSTLKIQRTQQEDSAVYLCASSPLRLADSYNEQFFGPGTRLTVL.

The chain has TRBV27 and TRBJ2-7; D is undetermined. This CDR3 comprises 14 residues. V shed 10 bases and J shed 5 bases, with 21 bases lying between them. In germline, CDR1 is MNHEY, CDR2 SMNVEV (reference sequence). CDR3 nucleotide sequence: TGTGCCACCGAGTCTCCCTGGGCAGTCCACGAGCAGTACTTC. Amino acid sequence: CATESPWAVHEQYF.

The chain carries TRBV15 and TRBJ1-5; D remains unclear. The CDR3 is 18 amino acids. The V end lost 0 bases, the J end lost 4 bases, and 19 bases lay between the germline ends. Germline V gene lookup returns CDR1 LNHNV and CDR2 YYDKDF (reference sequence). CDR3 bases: TGTGCCACCAGCAGAGATCCGCCGGGCAGCGCCTATAATCAGCCCCAGCATTTT. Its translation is CATSRDPPGSAYNQPQHF.

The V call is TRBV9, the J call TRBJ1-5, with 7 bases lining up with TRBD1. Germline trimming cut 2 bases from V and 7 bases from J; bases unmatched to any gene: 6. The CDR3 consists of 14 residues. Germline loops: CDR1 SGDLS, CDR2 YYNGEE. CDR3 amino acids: CASSVGQVWQPQHF. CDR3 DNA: TGTGCCAGCAGCGTCGGACAGGTTTGGCAGCCCCAGCATTTT.

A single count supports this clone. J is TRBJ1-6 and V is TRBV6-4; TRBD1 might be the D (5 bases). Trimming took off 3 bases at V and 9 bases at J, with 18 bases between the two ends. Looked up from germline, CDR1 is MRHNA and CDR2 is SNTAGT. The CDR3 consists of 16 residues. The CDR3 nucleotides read TGTGCCAGCAGTGAACAGGTAGCCACTTTCGGTTCACCCCTCCACTTT. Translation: CASSEQVATFGSPLHF.

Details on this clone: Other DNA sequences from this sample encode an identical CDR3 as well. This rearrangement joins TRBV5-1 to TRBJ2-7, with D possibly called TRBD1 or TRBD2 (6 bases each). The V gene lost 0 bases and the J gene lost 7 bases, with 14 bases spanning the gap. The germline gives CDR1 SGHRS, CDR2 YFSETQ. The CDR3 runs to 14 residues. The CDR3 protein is CASSLDPGAGEQYF. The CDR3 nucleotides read TGCGCCAGCAGCTTGGACCCGGGGGCCGGGGAGCAGTACTTC.

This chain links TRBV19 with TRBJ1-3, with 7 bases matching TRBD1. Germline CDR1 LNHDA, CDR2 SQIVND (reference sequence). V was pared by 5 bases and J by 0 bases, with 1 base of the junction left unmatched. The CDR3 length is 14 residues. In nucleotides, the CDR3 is TGTGCCAGTAGTGCAGGGGGCTCTGGAAACACCATATATTTT. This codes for CASSAGGSGNTIYF. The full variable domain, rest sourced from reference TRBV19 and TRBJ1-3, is DGGITQSPKYLFRKEGQNVTLSCEQNLNHDAMYWYRQDPGQGLRLIYYSQIVNDFQKGDIAEGYSVSREKKESFPLTVTSAQKNPTAFYLCASSAGGSGNTIYFGEGSWLTVV.

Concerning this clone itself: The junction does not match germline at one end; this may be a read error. CDR3 amino acids: CASSDAPQGTQYF. As DNA, the CDR3 is TGTGCCAGCAGTGACGCACCTCAAGGGACCCAGTACTTC. This chain connects TRBV6-4 to TRBJ2-5; D remains ambiguous. Per the germline V gene, CDR1 is MRHNA and CDR2 is SNTAGT. This CDR3 spans 13 amino acids.

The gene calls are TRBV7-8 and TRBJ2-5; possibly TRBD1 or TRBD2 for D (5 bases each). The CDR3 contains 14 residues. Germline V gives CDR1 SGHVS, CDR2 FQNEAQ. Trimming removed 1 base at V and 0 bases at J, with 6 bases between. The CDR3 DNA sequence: TGTGCCAGCAGCTTAGGGGGGAACCAAGAGACCCAGTACTTC. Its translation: CASSLGGNQETQYF.

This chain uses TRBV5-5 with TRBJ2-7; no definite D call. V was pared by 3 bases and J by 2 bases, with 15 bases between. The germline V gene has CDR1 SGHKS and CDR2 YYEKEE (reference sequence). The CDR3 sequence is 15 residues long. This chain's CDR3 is CASSWGLATTYEQYF. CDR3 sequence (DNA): TGTGCCAGCAGCTGGGGATTGGCAACGACCTACGAGCAGTACTTC.

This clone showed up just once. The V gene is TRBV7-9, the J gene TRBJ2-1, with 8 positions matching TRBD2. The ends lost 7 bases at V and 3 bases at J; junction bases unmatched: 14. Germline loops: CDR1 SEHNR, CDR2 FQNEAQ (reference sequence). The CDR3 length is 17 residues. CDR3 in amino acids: CASTQWDRGGYYNEQFF. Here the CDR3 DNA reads TGTGCCAGCACCCAGTGGGACCGGGGGGGATACTACAATGAGCAGTTCTTC.

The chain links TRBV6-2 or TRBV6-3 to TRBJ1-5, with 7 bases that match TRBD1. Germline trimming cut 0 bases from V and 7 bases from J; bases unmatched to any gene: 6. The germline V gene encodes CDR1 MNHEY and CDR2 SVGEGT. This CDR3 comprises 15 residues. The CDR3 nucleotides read TGTGCCAGCAGTTACTCAGGGAGGGGGCAACAGCCCCAGCATTTT. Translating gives CASSYSGRGQQPQHF.

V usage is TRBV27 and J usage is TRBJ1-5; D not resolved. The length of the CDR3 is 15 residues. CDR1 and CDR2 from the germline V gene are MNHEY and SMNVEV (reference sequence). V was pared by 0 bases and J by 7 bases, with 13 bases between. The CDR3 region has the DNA TGTGCCAGCAGTTTATCGTTCGGGGAGGACCAGCCCCAGCATTTT. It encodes CASSLSFGEDQPQHF.